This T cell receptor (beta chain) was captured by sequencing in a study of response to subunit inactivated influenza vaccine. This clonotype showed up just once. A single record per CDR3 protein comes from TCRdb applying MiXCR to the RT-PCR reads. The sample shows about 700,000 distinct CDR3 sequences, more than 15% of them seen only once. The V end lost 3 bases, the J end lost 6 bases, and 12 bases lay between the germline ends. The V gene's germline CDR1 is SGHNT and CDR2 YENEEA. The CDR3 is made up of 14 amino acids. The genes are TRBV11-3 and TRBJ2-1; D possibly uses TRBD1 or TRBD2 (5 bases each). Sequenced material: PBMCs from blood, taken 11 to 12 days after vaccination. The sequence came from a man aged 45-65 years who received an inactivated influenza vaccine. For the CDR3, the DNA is TGTGCCAGCAGCTTTATGGGGGTCGTCAATGAGCAGTTCTTC. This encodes CASSFMGVVNEQFF.